This passage covers 27 T cell receptor beta chains from one sample sequenced in a study of blood T cells in healthy people across ages. Using a J-beta primer mix together with a sample-barcoded 5' primer, a second PCR was run for roughly 6 to 11 cycles. MiXCR was run by TCRdb on the 5' RACE reads, yielding one entry per CDR3 protein. The table has over 1,500,000 distinct CDR3 sequences, about 50% seen once; the top ten hold approximately 2%. The sample consisted of blood. These TCRs come from a woman aged 35 to 49 in good health.

The genes are TRBV12-3 or TRBV12-4 and TRBJ1-4, with TRBD1 as a possible D gene (6 bases). Trimming removed 5 bases at V and 5 bases at J, with 15 bases between. The length of the CDR3 is 15 residues. Written as DNA, the CDR3 is TGTGCCAGCAGTCTGGGTGGGGGCCGGAATGAAAAACTGTTTTTT. This codes for CASSLGGGRNEKLFF.

Only a few counts were recorded for this clonotype. V and J are TRBV7-2 and TRBJ2-1, with TRBD2 as a possible D gene (5 bases). The germline CDR1 and CDR2 sequences are SGHTA and FQGNSA. The CDR3 is 12 residues long. V was pared by 5 bases and J by 9 bases, with 11 bases between. The CDR3 is CASSLNEGEQFF. DNA for the CDR3: TGTGCCAGCAGCCTAAACGAGGGTGAGCAGTTCTTC. The full variable domain, completed using reference TRBV7-2 and TRBJ2-1, is GAGVSQSPSNKVTEKGKDVELRCDPISGHTALYWYRQSLGQGLEFLIYFQGNSAPDKSGLPSDRFSAERTGGSVSTLTIQRTQQEDSAVYLCASSLNEGEQFFGPGTRLTVL.

Remarks on this clonotype: The junction departs from the called germline gene at one end, perhaps through a read error. This chain links TRBV5-1 with TRBJ2-1, with a weak D call TRBD1 (6 bases). The DNA end lines up better with TRBJ2-7; the J call may be wrong. The CDR3 is made up of 13 amino acids. The V gene's germline CDR1 is SGHRS and CDR2 YFSETQ. The CDR3 DNA follows: TGCGTCAGCAGCTTGCAGGGGTACAATGAGCAGTACTTC. Translating gives CVSSLQGYNEQYF.

The V gene is TRBV7-2, the J gene TRBJ2-1; 12 bases match TRBD2. CDR3 length: 15 amino acids. Trimming at V came to 5 bases and at J to 5 bases, leaving 4 bases not matched to a gene. The germline CDR1 and CDR2 sequences are SGHTA and FQGNSA. The CDR3 region is CASSIRLAGDNEQFF. Here the CDR3 DNA reads TGTGCCAGCAGCATCAGACTAGCGGGGGACAATGAGCAGTTCTTC.

This chain connects TRBV6-2 or TRBV6-3 to TRBJ2-5, with 7 positions matching TRBD1. V lost 5 bases and J lost 4; bases outside the gene matches: 10. CDR1 MNHEY and CDR2 SVGEGT come from the germline V gene. The CDR3 has 15 residues. CDR3 nucleotides: TGTGCCAGCAGTCGTCCCGGGACAGCAGGAGAGACCCAGTACTTC. It encodes CASSRPGTAGETQYF.

At least ten counts were recorded for this clonotype. The chain combines TRBV7-2 with TRBJ2-7, with unresolved D. The V gene lost 1 base and the J gene lost 5 bases, with 6 bases spanning the gap. This CDR3 comprises 12 residues. The germline gives CDR1 SGHTA, CDR2 FQGNSA. The CDR3 loop reads CASSLGVNEQYF. As DNA, the CDR3 is TGTGCCAGCAGCTTAGGGGTAAACGAGCAGTACTTC.

Here the CDR3 DNA reads TGTGCCAGCAGCCTAAATTATGGTGGGGAGACCCAGTACTTC. Amino acids: CASSLNYGGETQYF. The chain links TRBV7-2 to TRBJ2-5; D gene ambiguous. This CDR3 has 14 residues. Trimming left V 5 bases short and J 5 bases short, with 15 bases between. Per the germline V gene, CDR1 is SGHTA and CDR2 is FQGNSA.

This chain joins TRBV10-2 and TRBJ2-1; D is undetermined. Germline lookup yields CDR1 WSHSY and CDR2 SAAADI. The length of the CDR3 is 15 residues. V was pared by 2 bases and J by 0 bases, with 8 bases between. The CDR3 DNA reads as TGCGCCAGCAGTGAGCGGCTACACTCCTACAATGAGCAGTTCTTC. It is translated as CASSERLHSYNEQFF.

This clonotype has just a few counts. This chain connects TRBV16 to TRBJ2-5; 8 bases are a match to TRBD1. Losses at the gene ends were 4 bases for V and 13 bases for J; bases not matched to a gene: 8. Germline loops: CDR1 KGHSY, CDR2 FQNENV. CDR3 length equals 12 residues. The CDR3 nucleotides are TGTGCCAGCAGCCCGACATCCGACAGGGGGTACTTC. It yields the protein CASSPTSDRGYF. The full variable domain, in which reference TRBV16 and TRBJ2-5 provide the parts outside the CDR3, is GEEVAQTPKHLVRGEGQKAKLYCAPIKGHSYVFWYQQVLKNEFKFLISFQNENVFDETGMPKERFSAKCLPNSPCSLEIQATKLEDSAVYFCASSPTSDRGYFGPGTRLLVL.

The sample holds a few counts of this clonotype. V usage is TRBV7-9 and J usage is TRBJ1-2, with D maybe TRBD1 (5 bases). The CDR3 runs 11 residues. Germline CDR1 is SEHNR and CDR2 is FQNEAQ (reference sequence). Trimming took off 10 bases at V and 6 bases at J, with 12 bases between the two ends. The CDR3 DNA sequence: TGTGCCACAGTGGGGGAAAATGGCTACACCTTC. Residues: CATVGENGYTF.

This clonotype has more than one count but fewer than ten. The chain couples TRBV9 to TRBJ1-2; 9 bases line up with TRBD1. CDR3 length: 16 amino acids. Germline V gene data show CDR1 as SGDLS and CDR2 as YYNGEE. The junction had 10 bases not matched to a gene; V was cut back by 4 bases and J by 3 bases. CDR3 in DNA: TGTGCCAGCAGCTTAGGGACAGGGTCTTTTGACTATGGCTACACCTTC. Amino acids: CASSLGTGSFDYGYTF.

This sequence joins TRBV6-1 and TRBJ2-5, with D perhaps TRBD2 (7 bases). The CDR3 is 15 amino acids. CDR1 MNHNS and CDR2 SASEGT come from the germline V gene. Trimming pared 6 bases from V and 4 bases from J, leaving 18 bases between. CDR3 protein: CASRRVGGRSETQYF. The CDR3 DNA reads as TGTGCCAGCAGAAGAGTGGGGGGGCGGTCAGAGACCCAGTACTTC.

This rearrangement joins TRBV5-4 to TRBJ2-5; 10 bases fit TRBD1. CDR1 is SGHNT and CDR2 is YYREEE in the germline V gene (reference sequence). The length of the CDR3 is 16 residues. The junction had 8 bases not matched to a gene; V was cut back by 4 bases and J by 2 bases. The CDR3 DNA reads as TGTGCCAGCAGCCCTGGGGGGACAGGGGTGCAAGAGACCCAGTACTTC. It yields the protein CASSPGGTGVQETQYF.

This rearrangement joins TRBV3-1 to TRBJ2-7; D not resolved. Germline V CDR1 and CDR2: LGHDT, YNNKEL (reference sequence). Trimming removed 3 bases from V and 3 bases from J, with 12 bases in between. The CDR3 is 14 amino acids. The CDR3 is CASSHRTLSYEQYF. In DNA form, the CDR3 reads TGTGCCAGCAGCCACAGGACCCTCAGCTACGAGCAGTACTTC.

This clonotype was detected once. The rearrangement joins TRBV25-1 to TRBJ2-4; D may be TRBD1 or TRBD2 (5 bases each). There are 15 residues in the CDR3. Trimming cost V 4 bases and J 8 bases, with 18 bases left between them. From germline, CDR1 is MGHDK and CDR2 SYGVNS. The CDR3 DNA is TGTGCCAGCAGTGGCCCGGCGGAGGTAGGGGACATTCAGTACTTC. This codes for CASSGPAEVGDIQYF.

As regards this clonotype: Its ends do not fully match the called genes, so a read error is possible. The chain employs TRBV27 and TRBJ2-5; no clear D gene. The CDR3 extends over 14 amino acids. Germline CDR1 MNHEY, CDR2 SMNVEV (reference sequence). The chain's CDR3 is CASSVSLGSSTQYF. CDR3 sequence (DNA): TGTGCCAGCAGTGTATCCCTGGGCAGTTCGACCCAGTACTTC.

The V gene is TRBV20-1, the J gene TRBJ2-1; 15 nucleotides line up with TRBD2. The tail of the sequence fits TRBJ2-7 better, so the J call may be wrong. Germline loops: CDR1 DFQATT, CDR2 SNEGSKA (reference sequence). The CDR3 contains 16 residues. CDR3 loop: CSARGLAGGHFNEQYF. The DNA of the CDR3 is TGCAGTGCTCGAGGACTAGCGGGGGGGCATTTCAATGAGCAGTACTTC.

The table lists this clonotype with a few counts. The CDR3 loop reads CASSLEGPGGEQYF. In nucleotides, the CDR3 is TGTGCCAGCAGCTTAGAAGGACCGGGGGGCGAGCAGTACTTC. The chain carries TRBV13 and TRBJ2-7, with TRBD2 identical over 7 bases. V lost 1 base and J lost 6; bases outside the gene matches: 6. The CDR3 runs 14 residues. Germline CDR1 PRHDT, CDR2 FYEKMQ (reference sequence). Full variable domain (remainder filled in from reference TRBV13 and TRBJ2-7): AAGVIQSPRHLIKEKRETATLKCYPIPRHDTVYWYQQGPGQDPQFLISFYEKMQSDKGSIPDRFSAQQFSDYHSELNMSSLELGDSALYFCASSLEGPGGEQYFGPGTRLTVT.

The CDR3 DNA sequence: TGTGCCAGCTCACCATTTCTAGCGGGCCAAGAGACCCAGTACTTC. As protein: CASSPFLAGQETQYF. The chain combines TRBV18 with TRBJ2-5; 8 bases line up with TRBD2. The CDR3 extends over 15 amino acids. Germline V gene lookup returns CDR1 KGHSH and CDR2 LQKENI. After removal of 2 bases from V and 1 base from J, the junction contained 3 bases not matched to a gene. Full variable domain (outside the CDR3, taken from reference TRBV18 and TRBJ2-5): NAGVMQNPRHLVRRRGQEARLRCSPMKGHSHVYWYRQLPEEGLKFMVYLQKENIIDESGMPKERFSAEFPKEGPSILRIQQVVRGDSAAYFCASSPFLAGQETQYFGPGTRLLVL.

The chain is built from TRBV18 and TRBJ2-1; D ambiguous. This CDR3 is 13 amino acids long. CDR1 is KGHSH, CDR2 LQKENI, per germline. With 5 bases removed from V and 6 bases from J, the gap between germline ends came to 11 bases. The CDR3 protein is CASSKGFANEQFF. For the CDR3, the DNA is TGTGCCAGCTCAAAAGGTTTCGCCAATGAGCAGTTCTTC.

The chain links TRBV20-1 to TRBJ2-5, with 7 positions matching TRBD2. This CDR3 comprises 13 residues. Germline assignment: CDR1 DFQATT and CDR2 SNEGSKA (reference sequence). V was clipped by 5 bases and J by 0 bases; unmatched bases: 3. The CDR3: CSALLAYQETQYF. For the CDR3, the DNA is TGCAGTGCTCTACTAGCGTACCAAGAGACCCAGTACTTC.

This clonotype appeared a few times. As DNA, the CDR3 is TGTGCCAGCAGTTCCCCCGCGGTCTATGAGCAGTTCTTC. Residues: CASSSPAVYEQFF. This sequence joins TRBV6-5 and TRBJ2-1; D ambiguous. The length of the CDR3 is 13 residues. The germline gives CDR1 MNHEY, CDR2 SVGAGI. Trimming pared 4 bases from V and 8 bases from J, leaving 12 bases between.

This chain uses TRBV15 with TRBJ2-5; D is possibly TRBD2 (6 bases). This CDR3 contains 14 residues. Germline CDR1 and CDR2: LNHNV and YYDKDF (reference sequence). Trimming removed 5 bases from V and 2 bases from J, with 12 bases in between. The CDR3, as DNA: TGTGCCACCAGCCGAAGGCGGGGTCAAGAGACCCAGTACTTC. Amino acids: CATSRRRGQETQYF. The variable domain in full, with the rest retrieved from reference TRBV15 and TRBJ2-5, is DAMVIQNPRYQVTQFGKPVTLSCSQTLNHNVMYWYQQKSSQAPKLLFHYYDKDFNNEADTPDNFQSRRPNTSFCFLDIRSPGLGDTAMYLCATSRRRGQETQYFGPGTRLLVL.

The chain links TRBV3-1 to TRBJ1-6; D remains unclear. Deletions cut 2 bases from V and 10 bases from J, with 6 bases between. Germline CDR1 LGHDT, CDR2 YNNKEL (reference sequence). The CDR3 consists of 12 residues. The CDR3 coding sequence is TGTGCCAGCAGCCAACAGGTCTCACCCCTCCACTTT. Translated: CASSQQVSPLHF.

The V call is TRBV27, the J call TRBJ1-2; 7 bases align to TRBD1. This CDR3 comprises 15 residues. Germline V CDR1 and CDR2: MNHEY, SMNVEV (reference sequence). With V trimmed by 0 bases and J by 3 bases, 4 bases remained unmatched. The CDR3 protein is CASSLSPGQYYGYTF. The CDR3 DNA reads as TGTGCCAGCAGTTTATCCCCGGGACAGTACTATGGCTACACCTTC.

CDR3 in DNA: TGTGCCAGCACACGACAGGGGACCCGCTCCTACAATGAGCAGTTCTTC. This codes for CASTRQGTRSYNEQFF. This rearrangement joins TRBV5-6 to TRBJ2-1; 8 positions match TRBD1. The CDR3 is 16 amino acids. V lost 6 bases to trimming and J lost 0 bases; unmatched junction nucleotides: 8. CDR1 is SGHDT and CDR2 is YYEEEE in the germline V gene.

This clonotype was counted between two and nine times. The V and J genes are TRBV7-2 and TRBJ1-1; D uncertain. Between the trimmed V and J ends, which lost 7 bases and 0 bases, there was a span of 6 bases. This CDR3 comprises 12 residues. The V gene's germline CDR1 is SGHTA and CDR2 FQGNSA. CDR3 in DNA: TGTGCCAGCAAGAAGATGAACACTGAAGCTTTCTTT. This encodes CASKKMNTEAFF.